This entry is about one T cell receptor beta chain. This sample stems from a study of T cell responses to AZD1222 COVID-19 vaccine. Assay: immunoSEQ multiplex PCR; the TCRdb copy retains only in-frame clones and omits some. The top ten clones hold roughly 9.1% of a sample with 150,000 to 160,000 clones, about 89% of them seen once. The material was peripheral blood, obtained 28 days after the second AZD1222 dose. The source is an adult who received the AZD1222 COVID-19 vaccine.

CDR3 coding DNA: TGTGCCAGCACACAGGGACGTGTCTATGGCTACACCTTC. Translated: CASTQGRVYGYTF. This chain connects TRBV19 to TRBJ1-2; TRBD1 might be the D (6 bases). This CDR3 has 13 amino acids. The V gene lost 9 bases and the J gene lost 4 bases, with 15 bases spanning the gap. Germline CDR1 and CDR2: LNHDA and SQIVND (reference sequence).